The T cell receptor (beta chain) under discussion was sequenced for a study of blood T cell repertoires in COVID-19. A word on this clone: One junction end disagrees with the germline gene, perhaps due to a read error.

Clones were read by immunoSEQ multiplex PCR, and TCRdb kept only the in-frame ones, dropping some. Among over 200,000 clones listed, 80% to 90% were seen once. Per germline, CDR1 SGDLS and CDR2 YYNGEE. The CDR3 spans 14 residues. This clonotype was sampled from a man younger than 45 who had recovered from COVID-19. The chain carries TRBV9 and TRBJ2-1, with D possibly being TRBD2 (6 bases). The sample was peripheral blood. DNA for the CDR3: TGTGCCAGCAGCGTAGTGGGACTCGACAATGGGCAGTTCTTC. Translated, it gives CASSVVGLDNGQFF. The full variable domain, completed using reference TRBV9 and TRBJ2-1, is DSGVTQTPKHLITATGQRVTLRCSPRSGDLSVYWYQQSLDQGLQFLIQYYNGEERAKGNILERFSAQQFPDLHSELNLSSLELGDSALYFCASSVVGLDNGQFFGPGTRLTVL.